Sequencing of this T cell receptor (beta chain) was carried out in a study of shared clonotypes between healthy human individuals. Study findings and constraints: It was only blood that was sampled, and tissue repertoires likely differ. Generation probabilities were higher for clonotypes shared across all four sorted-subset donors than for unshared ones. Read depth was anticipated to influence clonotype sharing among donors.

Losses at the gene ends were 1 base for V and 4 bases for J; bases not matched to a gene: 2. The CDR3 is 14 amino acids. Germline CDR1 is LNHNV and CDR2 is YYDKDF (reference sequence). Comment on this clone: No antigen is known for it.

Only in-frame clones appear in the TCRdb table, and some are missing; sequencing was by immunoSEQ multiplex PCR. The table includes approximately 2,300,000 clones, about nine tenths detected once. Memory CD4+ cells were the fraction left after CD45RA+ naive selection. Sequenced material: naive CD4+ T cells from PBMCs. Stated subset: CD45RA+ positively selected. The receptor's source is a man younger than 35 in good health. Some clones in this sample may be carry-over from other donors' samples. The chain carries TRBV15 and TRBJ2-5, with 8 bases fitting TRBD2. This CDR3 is CATSRVSGRETQYF. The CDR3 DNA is TGTGCCACCAGCAGAGTAAGCGGGAGAGAGACCCAGTACTTC.